This T cell receptor beta chain is from a study of human T cells and chemical hapten exposure (dated by TCRdb to the early 2020s). With regard to the full study: For sensitization, 2% DPC in acetone was applied to an approximately 2 cm by approximately 2 cm area of upper inner arm skin. Patch testing was performed on the upper back with Finn chambers containing 0.01% DPC, and the patch tests were scored after 6 days according to International Contact Dermatitis Research Group standards. The patient cohort, mostly female, included alopecia areata with under or over 50% scalp involvement, alopecia totalis and alopecia universalis. Blood was sampled from patients pre-sensitization (week 0) and at 2, 6 and about 24 weeks after DPC sensitization. Patients additionally received weekly therapeutic DPC doses to the scalp throughout the approximately 25-week study period. For TCR sequencing, blood came from approximately 29 alopecia patients at anywhere from one to four time points (pre-sensitization, 2, 6 and 24 weeks). The libraries were sequenced as a pool, and the TCR yield per sample differed mostly because of small variations in library volumes within the pool. In alopecia patients, the study followed how the peripheral blood TCR repertoire changed in vivo over primary and secondary sensitization to diphenylcyclopropenone (DPC), a hapten.

The trim is 3 bases for V and 3 bases for J, with a gap of 17 bases between the germline ends. The CDR1 and CDR2 encoded by the germline V gene (reference sequence) are DFQATT and SNEGSKA. The cysteine opens and the phenylalanine closes a CDR3 of 15 amino acids. Kept here is only the CDR3 DNA, which spans 45 bases and is read in frame from base 1. The paper's findings and limits, for the study overall: The number of PT1 expanded TCRs positively correlated with patch test score, significant at thresholds 8, 16 and 32 but not 4. After repeated subsampling, the strength of the expansion versus patch-test correlation and the threshold at which it became significant changed. All patients had alopecia, a presumed autoimmune disease, so their immune response might differ from that of healthy individuals. No change with DPC sensitization was found in the number of TCRs above 1 in 1000 frequency, and no evidence of global repertoire structure alterations was found. Compared with pre-sensitization or healthy control sets, expanded TCRs formed significantly more large CDR3 similarity clusters, which is consistent with antigen-driven responses.

Libraries came from RACE. Sequencer: NextSeq 500. During library preparation, unique molecular identifiers were attached to individual cDNA molecules so that TCRs could be counted in a quantitative, reproducible way. From each blood RNA sample, both TCR alpha and TCR beta chains were sequenced. Regarding the original processing steps: The median number of TCRs per sample was approximately 98,000, ranging from about 20,000 to 750,000. The Decombinator software suite was used to annotate V, J and CDR3 in the TCR reads. Every sample was subsampled to the same number of TCRs (28,000) for the PS versus PT1 abundance plots. TCRs were defined as expanded if absent before sensitization and observed at least eight times at the 2-week time point. The public sequencing data were trimmed at Q25 with fastp and processed into clonotypes with MiXCR by TCRdb, which kept only in-frame beta chains. Every entry covers one CDR3 protein and lists the most common genes and DNA from its rows. TCRdb, rather than the study authors, made the V and J calls. Within this sample are around 76,000 distinct CDR3 sequences, with about 12% of them counted one time only. Of the sample, about 4% is held by the ten largest clones.

This clonotype was recorded a few times. Its antigen is unknown. Base qualities are not recorded, but no much larger clone differs from it by a single base. The time point label, read with the paper, signifies: patch test 1, 2 weeks after DPC sensitization. According to the study, the label for this sample's treatment or condition signals: therapeutic diphenylcyclopropenone sensitization with weekly scalp DPC. Blood at each patch-test visit was drawn before the patch test was applied. To be eligible, patients had to be aged 18 to 70, diagnosed with alopecia and judged suitable for DPC therapy, while pregnant patients were excluded. Total RNA was extracted from unfractionated whole blood that had been collected in Tempus Blood RNA tubes.

The sequence came from a woman in her sixties with alopecia areata. Some clones in this sample may be carry-over from other donors' samples. The sample in question was whole blood, obtained in connection with sensitization to the hapten diphenylcyclopropenone (DPC). The V and J genes are TRBV20-1 and TRBJ1-2; TRBD1 might be the D gene, on 5 matching bases. CDR3 reads: CSASLKGPSDYGYTF. The sequenced DNA is TGCAGTGCTAGCCTTAAGGGGCCGAGTGACTATGGCTACACCTTC.